This T cell receptor beta chain was profiled in a study of blood T cells in healthy people across ages. This clonotype was observed a handful of times. The use of a sample-barcoded 5' primer and a J-beta primer mix characterized a second PCR of roughly 6 to 12 cycles. TCRdb ran MiXCR on the 5' RACE reads and lists one entry per CDR3 protein. The table shows 890,000 or so distinct CDR3 sequences, with approximately 65% occurring only once. This receptor was taken from a man under 40 in good health. The sample taken for sequencing was blood.

The CDR3 loop reads CSVRASYEQYF. The CDR3 nucleotides read TGCAGCGTTCGCGCCTCCTACGAGCAGTACTTC. J is TRBJ2-7 and V is TRBV29-1; D remains ambiguous. Deletions cut 5 bases from V and 0 bases from J, with 5 bases between. This CDR3 contains 11 residues. From germline, CDR1 is SQVTM and CDR2 ANQGSEA.